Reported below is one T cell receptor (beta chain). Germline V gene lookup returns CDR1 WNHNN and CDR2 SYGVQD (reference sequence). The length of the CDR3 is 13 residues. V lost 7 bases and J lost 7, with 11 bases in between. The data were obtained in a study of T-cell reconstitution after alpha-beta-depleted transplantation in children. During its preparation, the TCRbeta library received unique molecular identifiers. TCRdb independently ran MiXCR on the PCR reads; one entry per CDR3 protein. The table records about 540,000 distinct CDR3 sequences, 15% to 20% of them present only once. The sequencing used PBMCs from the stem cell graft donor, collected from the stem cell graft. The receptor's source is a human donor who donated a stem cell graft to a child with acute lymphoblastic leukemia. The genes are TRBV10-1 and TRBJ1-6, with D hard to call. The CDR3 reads CASMSAENSPLHF. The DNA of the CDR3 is TGCGCCAGCATGTCGGCAGAAAATTCACCCCTCCACTTT.